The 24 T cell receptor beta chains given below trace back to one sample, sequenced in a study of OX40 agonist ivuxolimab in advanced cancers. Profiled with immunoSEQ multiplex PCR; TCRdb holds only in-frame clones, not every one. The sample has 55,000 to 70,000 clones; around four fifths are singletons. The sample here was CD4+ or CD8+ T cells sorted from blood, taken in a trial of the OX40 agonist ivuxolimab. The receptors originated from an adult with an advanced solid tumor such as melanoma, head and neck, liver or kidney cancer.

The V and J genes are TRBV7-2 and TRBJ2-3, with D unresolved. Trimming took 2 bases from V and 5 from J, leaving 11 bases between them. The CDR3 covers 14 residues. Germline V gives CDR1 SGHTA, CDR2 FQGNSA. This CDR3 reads CASSLTYGRDTQYF. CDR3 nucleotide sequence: TGTGCCAGCAGCTTAACTTACGGAAGAGATACGCAGTATTTT.

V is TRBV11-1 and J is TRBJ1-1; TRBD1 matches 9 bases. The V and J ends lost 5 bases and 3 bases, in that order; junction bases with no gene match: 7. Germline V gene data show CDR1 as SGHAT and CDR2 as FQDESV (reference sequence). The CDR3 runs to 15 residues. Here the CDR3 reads CASSPRRTGDTEAFF. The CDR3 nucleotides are TGTGCCAGCAGCCCTCGTCGGACAGGGGACACTGAAGCTTTCTTT. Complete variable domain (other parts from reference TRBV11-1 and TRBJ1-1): EAEVAQSPRYKITEKSQAVAFWCDPISGHATLYWYRQILGQGPELLVQFQDESVVDDSQLPKDRFSAERLKGVDSTLKIQPAELGDSAMYLCASSPRRTGDTEAFFGQGTRLTVV.

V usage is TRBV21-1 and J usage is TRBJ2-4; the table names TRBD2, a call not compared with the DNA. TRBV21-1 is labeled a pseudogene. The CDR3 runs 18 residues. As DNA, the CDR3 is TGTGCCAGCAGATATAGCGGGAGTCGATATTTGGGCAAAAACATTCAGTACTTC. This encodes CASRYSGSRYLGKNIQYF.

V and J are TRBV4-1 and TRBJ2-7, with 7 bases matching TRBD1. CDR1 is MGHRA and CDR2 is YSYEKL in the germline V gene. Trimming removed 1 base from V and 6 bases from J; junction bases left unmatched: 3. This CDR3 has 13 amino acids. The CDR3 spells CASSQAYRGEQYF. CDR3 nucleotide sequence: TGCGCCAGCAGCCAAGCCTACAGGGGCGAGCAGTACTTC.

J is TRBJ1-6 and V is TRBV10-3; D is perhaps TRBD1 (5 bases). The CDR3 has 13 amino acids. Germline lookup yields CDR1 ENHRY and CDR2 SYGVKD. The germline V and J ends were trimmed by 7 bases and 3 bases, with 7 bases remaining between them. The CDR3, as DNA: TGTGCCATCAATACAGGCTATAATTCACCCCTCCACTTT. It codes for CAINTGYNSPLHF.

The CDR3 DNA reads as TGTGCCAGCAGTGGCGGGAGTGTTTCCGATGAGCAGTTCTTC. This sequence encodes CASSGGSVSDEQFF. V is TRBV28 and J is TRBJ2-1; TRBD2 matches 7 bases. The CDR3 is 14 residues long. Germline trimming cut 5 bases from V and 8 bases from J; bases unmatched to any gene: 9. Per the germline V gene, CDR1 is MDHEN and CDR2 is SYDVKM.

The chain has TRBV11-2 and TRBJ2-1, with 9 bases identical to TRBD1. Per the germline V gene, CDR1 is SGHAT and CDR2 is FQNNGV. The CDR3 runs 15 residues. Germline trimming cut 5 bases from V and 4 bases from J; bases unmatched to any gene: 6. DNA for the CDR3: TGTGCCAGCAGCCCCGGGACAGGGATATACAATGAGCAGTTCTTC. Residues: CASSPGTGIYNEQFF.

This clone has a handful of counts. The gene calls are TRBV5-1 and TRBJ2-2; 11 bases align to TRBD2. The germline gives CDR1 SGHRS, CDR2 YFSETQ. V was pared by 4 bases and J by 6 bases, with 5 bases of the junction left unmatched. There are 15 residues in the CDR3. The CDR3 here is CASSTGTSGAGELFF. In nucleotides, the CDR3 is TGCGCCAGCAGCACCGGGACTAGCGGAGCCGGGGAGCTGTTTTTT.

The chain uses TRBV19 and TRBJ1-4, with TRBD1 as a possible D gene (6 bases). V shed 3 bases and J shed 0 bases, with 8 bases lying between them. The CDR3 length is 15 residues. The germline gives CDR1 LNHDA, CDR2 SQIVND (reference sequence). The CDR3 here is CASSIQGSTNEKLFF. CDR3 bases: TGTGCCAGTAGTATCCAGGGGTCAACTAATGAAAAACTGTTTTTT.

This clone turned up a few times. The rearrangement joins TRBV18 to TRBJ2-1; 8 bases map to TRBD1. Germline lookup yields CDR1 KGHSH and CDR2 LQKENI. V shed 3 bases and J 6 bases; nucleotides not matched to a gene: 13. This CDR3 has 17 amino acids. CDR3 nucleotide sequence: TGTGCCAGCTCACCCCTACCACCGACAGGGGTGAGCAATGAGCAGTTCTTC. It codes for CASSPLPPTGVSNEQFF. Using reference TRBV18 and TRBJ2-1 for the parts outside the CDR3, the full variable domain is NAGVMQNPRHLVRRRGQEARLRCSPMKGHSHVYWYRQLPEEGLKFMVYLQKENIIDESGMPKERFSAEFPKEGPSILRIQQVVRGDSAAYFCASSPLPPTGVSNEQFFGPGTRLTVL.

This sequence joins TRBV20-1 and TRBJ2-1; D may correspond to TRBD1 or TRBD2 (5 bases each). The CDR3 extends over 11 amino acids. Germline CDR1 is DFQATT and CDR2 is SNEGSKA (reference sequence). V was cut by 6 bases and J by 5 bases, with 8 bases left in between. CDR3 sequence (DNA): TGCAGTGCCGTGGGACACAATGAGCAGTTCTTC. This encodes CSAVGHNEQFF.

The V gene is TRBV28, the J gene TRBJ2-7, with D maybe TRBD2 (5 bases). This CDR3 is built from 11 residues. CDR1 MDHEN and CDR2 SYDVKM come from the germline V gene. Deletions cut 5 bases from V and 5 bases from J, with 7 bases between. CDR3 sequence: CASSTSNEQYF. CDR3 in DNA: TGTGCCAGCAGTACTAGTAACGAGCAGTACTTC.

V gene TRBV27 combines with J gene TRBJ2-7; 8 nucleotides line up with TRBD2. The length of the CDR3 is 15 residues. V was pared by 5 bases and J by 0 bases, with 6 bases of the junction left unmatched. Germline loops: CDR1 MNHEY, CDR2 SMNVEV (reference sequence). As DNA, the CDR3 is TGTGCCAGCAGTGTCCTAGCGGGTCCCTCCTACGAGCAGTACTTC. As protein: CASSVLAGPSYEQYF.

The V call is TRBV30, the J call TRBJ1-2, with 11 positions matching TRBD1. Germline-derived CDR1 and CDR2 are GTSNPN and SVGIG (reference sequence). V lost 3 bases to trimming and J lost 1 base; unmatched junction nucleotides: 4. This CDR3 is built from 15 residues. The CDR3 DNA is TGTGCCTGGAGCCGTGGGACAGGGGGTAACTATGGCTACACCTTC. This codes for CAWSRGTGGNYGYTF.

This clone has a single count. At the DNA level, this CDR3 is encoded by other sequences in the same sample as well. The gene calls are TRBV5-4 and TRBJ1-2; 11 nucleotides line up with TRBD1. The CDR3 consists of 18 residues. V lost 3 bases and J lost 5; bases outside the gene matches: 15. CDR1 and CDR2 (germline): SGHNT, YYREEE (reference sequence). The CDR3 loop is CASSSGGLGQGVIYGYTF. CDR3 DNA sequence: TGTGCCAGCAGCTCGGGGGGGCTGGGACAGGGGGTAATATATGGCTACACCTTC.

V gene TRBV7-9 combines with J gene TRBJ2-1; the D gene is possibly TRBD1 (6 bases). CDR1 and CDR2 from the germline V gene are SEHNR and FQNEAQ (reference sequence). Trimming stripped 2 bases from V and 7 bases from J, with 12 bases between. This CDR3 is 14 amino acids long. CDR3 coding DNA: TGTGCCAGCAGCTTAAGTTTAGGGACAAATGAGCAGTTCTTC. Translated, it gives CASSLSLGTNEQFF.

CDR3 loop: CASSSGAGNTYNEQFF. The CDR3 DNA follows: TGTGCCAGTAGTTCGGGCGCAGGCAACACCTACAATGAGCAGTTCTTC. The rearrangement joins TRBV19 to TRBJ2-1, with D hard to call. From germline, CDR1 is LNHDA and CDR2 SQIVND (reference sequence). This CDR3 has 16 residues. V was clipped by 5 bases and J by 2 bases, with 16 bases between them.

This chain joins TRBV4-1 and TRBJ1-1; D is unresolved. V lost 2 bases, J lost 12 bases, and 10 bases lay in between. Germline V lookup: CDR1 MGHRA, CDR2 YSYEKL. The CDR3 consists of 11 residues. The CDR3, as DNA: TGCGCCAGCAGCCAACCCCCGGTGACTTTCTTT. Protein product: CASSQPPVTFF.

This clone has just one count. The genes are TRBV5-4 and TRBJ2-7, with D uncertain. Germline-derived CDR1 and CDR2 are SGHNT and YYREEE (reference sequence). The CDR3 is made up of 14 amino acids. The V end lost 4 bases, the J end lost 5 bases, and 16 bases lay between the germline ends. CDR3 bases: TGTGCCAGCAGCCGGTACACAAGTAGGGACGAGCAGTACTTC. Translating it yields CASSRYTSRDEQYF.

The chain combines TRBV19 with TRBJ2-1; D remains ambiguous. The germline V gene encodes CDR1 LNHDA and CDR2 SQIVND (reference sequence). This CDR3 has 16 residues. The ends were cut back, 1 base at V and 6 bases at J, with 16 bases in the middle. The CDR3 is CASSIGLVDPFNEQFF. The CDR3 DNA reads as TGTGCCAGTAGTATAGGCCTTGTGGACCCATTCAATGAGCAGTTCTTC.

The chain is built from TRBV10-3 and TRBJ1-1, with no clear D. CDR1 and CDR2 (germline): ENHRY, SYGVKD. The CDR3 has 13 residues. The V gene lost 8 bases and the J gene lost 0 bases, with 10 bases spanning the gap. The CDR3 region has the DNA TGTGCCATCCAAGGACGGCTGAACACTGAAGCTTTCTTT. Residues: CAIQGRLNTEAFF.

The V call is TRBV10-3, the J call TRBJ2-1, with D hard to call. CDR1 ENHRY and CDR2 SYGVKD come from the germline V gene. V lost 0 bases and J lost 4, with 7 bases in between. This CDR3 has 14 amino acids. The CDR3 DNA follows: TGTGCCATCAGTGAGTCGTACACTTACAATGAGCAGTTCTTC. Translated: CAISESYTYNEQFF.

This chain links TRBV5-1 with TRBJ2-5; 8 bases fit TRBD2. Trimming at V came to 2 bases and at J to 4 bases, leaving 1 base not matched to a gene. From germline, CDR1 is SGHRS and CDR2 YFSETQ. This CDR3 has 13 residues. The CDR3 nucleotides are TGCGCCAGCAGCTTTACTAGCGGAGAGACCCAGTACTTC. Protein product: CASSFTSGETQYF.

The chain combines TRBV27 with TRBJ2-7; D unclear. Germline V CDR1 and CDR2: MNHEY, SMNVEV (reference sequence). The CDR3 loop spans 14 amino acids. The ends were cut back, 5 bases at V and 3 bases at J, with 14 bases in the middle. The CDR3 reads CASSPDPDNYEQYF. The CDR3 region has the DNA TGTGCCAGCAGTCCCGACCCCGACAACTACGAGCAGTACTTC.